Following are 9 T cell receptor beta chains from one sample sequenced in a study of shared clonotypes between healthy human individuals. Produced via immunoSEQ multiplex PCR; TCRdb's table is partial and in-frame only. The top ten clones hold more than 0.35% of a sample with roughly 2,500,000 clones, 93% of them seen once. The sequenced sample consisted of naive CD4+ T cells from PBMCs. Subset of the sample: CD45RA+ positively selected. The receptor source for this set is a man between 18 and 29 years old in good health. Some clones in this sample may be carry-over from other donors' samples.

The chain is built from TRBV13 and TRBJ2-7, with 11 bases lining up with TRBD2. CDR1 and CDR2 (germline): PRHDT, FYEKMQ (reference sequence). The CDR3 is 20 residues long. V was clipped by 5 bases and J by 6 bases; unmatched bases: 24. The CDR3 spells CASSPSGRTLVAGGPPEQYF. CDR3 DNA: TGTGCCAGCAGCCCCTCGGGGCGTACCCTCGTAGCGGGAGGGCCCCCCGAGCAGTACTTC. Combining the CDR3 with reference TRBV13 and TRBJ2-7 gives the whole variable domain AAGVIQSPRHLIKEKRETATLKCYPIPRHDTVYWYQQGPGQDPQFLISFYEKMQSDKGSIPDRFSAQQFSDYHSELNMSSLELGDSALYFCASSPSGRTLVAGGPPEQYFGPGTRLTVT.

V usage is TRBV6-6 and J usage is TRBJ2-3, with D possibly being TRBD1 or TRBD2 (6 bases each). The germline gives CDR1 MNHNY, CDR2 SVGAGI (reference sequence). V dropped 10 bases and J dropped 4 bases, with 21 bases sitting between them. There are 15 residues in the CDR3. As DNA, the CDR3 is TGTGCCACCTCCAAGATGGGGGGCCGGGCAGATACGCAGTATTTT. The encoded protein is CATSKMGGRADTQYF.

The J gene is TRBJ1-1, the V gene TRBV30; no clear D. Germline lookup yields CDR1 GTSNPN and CDR2 SVGIG (reference sequence). V was clipped by 2 bases and J by 6 bases, with 13 bases between them. The length of the CDR3 is 13 residues. The CDR3 sequence is CAWSLGYGAEAFF. The CDR3 DNA reads as TGTGCCTGGAGTCTAGGGTATGGTGCTGAAGCTTTCTTT.

The V gene is TRBV6-1, the J gene TRBJ2-2; 7 nucleotides match TRBD2. Trimming at V came to 4 bases and at J to 5 bases, leaving 7 bases not matched to a gene. The CDR3 spans 15 residues. Germline CDR1 reads MNHNS; CDR2 reads SASEGT. CDR3 bases: TGTGCCAGCAGTGCGTTCGTGCGGGGGACCGGGGAGCTGTTTTTT. It yields the protein CASSAFVRGTGELFF.

The rearrangement links TRBV10-3 to TRBJ2-3; D remains unclear. The CDR3 sequence is 16 residues long. Germline V gene lookup returns CDR1 ENHRY and CDR2 SYGVKD. Deletions cut 0 bases from V and 0 bases from J, with 10 bases between. The CDR3 DNA is TGTGCCATCAGTGAGTCGGGTCAGCCGAGCACAGATACGCAGTATTTT. It is translated as CAISESGQPSTDTQYF.

This clone was found once. This rearrangement joins TRBV21-1 to TRBJ2-7; the listed D gene, TRBD1, was not tested against the DNA. TRBV21-1 is reported as a pseudogene. This CDR3 has 13 amino acids. The CDR3 sequence: CASRTILIQGPYF. DNA for the CDR3: TGTGCCAGCAGAACGATACTTATACAGGGCCCGTACTTC.

J is TRBJ2-7 and V is TRBV18; weak D call: TRBD1 (5 bases). The V end was cut by 1 base, the J end by 2 bases, with 15 bases between. CDR3 length equals 16 residues. Germline values: CDR1 KGHSH, CDR2 LQKENI. CDR3 coding DNA: TGTGCCAGCTCACCACTTGTGGCAGGGTCCACCTACGAGCAGTACTTC. It is translated as CASSPLVAGSTYEQYF. Looking up the rest from reference TRBV18 and TRBJ2-7 gives the full variable domain: NAGVMQNPRHLVRRRGQEARLRCSPMKGHSHVYWYRQLPEEGLKFMVYLQKENIIDESGMPKERFSAEFPKEGPSILRIQQVVRGDSAAYFCASSPLVAGSTYEQYFGPGTRLTVT.

This sequence joins TRBV5-6 and TRBJ2-7, with 7 positions matching TRBD1. The V gene's germline CDR1 is SGHDT and CDR2 YYEEEE. Trimming at V came to 4 bases and at J to 4 bases, leaving 11 bases not matched to a gene. The CDR3 length is 15 residues. The CDR3 spells CASSAYRGQGYEQYF. DNA of the CDR3: TGTGCCAGCAGCGCGTACAGGGGACAAGGATACGAGCAGTACTTC.

The gene calls are TRBV15 and TRBJ2-6, with D hard to call. Germline V gives CDR1 LNHNV, CDR2 YYDKDF (reference sequence). This CDR3 has 16 residues. Between the trimmed V and J ends, which lost 0 bases and 2 bases, there was a span of 8 bases. This chain's CDR3 is CATSRDYVPGANVLTF. CDR3 sequence (DNA): TGTGCCACCAGCAGAGATTATGTCCCTGGGGCCAACGTCCTGACTTTC.